The 9 T cell receptor beta chains reported below all come from one sample, sequenced in a study of cytomegalovirus exposure and HLA in healthy donors. The PCR employed 60 Vbeta primers together with 13 Jbeta primers. Clones were read by immunoSEQ multiplex PCR, and TCRdb kept only the in-frame ones, dropping some. This table holds about 140,000 clones, less than 10% found once. The sequenced sample was PBMCs. Receptors were obtained from a male donor in good health and CMV-seronegative.

A few counts support this clone. This chain joins TRBV29-1 and TRBJ2-2, with D possibly matching TRBD1 (5 bases). CDR3 size: 15 residues. Trimming removed 0 bases at V and 6 bases at J, with 14 bases between. CDR1 is SQVTM, CDR2 ANQGSEA, per germline. The CDR3 here is CSVEEGRDYAGELFF. The CDR3 nucleotides are TGCAGCGTTGAAGAGGGCAGGGATTATGCCGGGGAGCTGTTTTTT.

This clone was seen a handful of times. The V and J genes are TRBV15 and TRBJ1-5; D is perhaps TRBD1 (5 bases). The CDR3 contains 15 residues. V lost 1 base, J lost 1 base, and 8 bases lay in between. CDR1 is LNHNV and CDR2 is YYDKDF in the germline V gene (reference sequence). The DNA for the CDR3 is TGTGCCACCAGCAGAGGGGGCGCGAGCAATCAGCCCCAGCATTTT. It encodes CATSRGGASNQPQHF. Using reference TRBV15 and TRBJ1-5 for the parts outside the CDR3, the full variable domain is DAMVIQNPRYQVTQFGKPVTLSCSQTLNHNVMYWYQQKSSQAPKLLFHYYDKDFNNEADTPDNFQSRRPNTSFCFLDIRSPGLGDTAMYLCATSRGGASNQPQHFGDGTRLSIL.

The CDR3 loop reads CASSPVASYEQYF. CDR3 bases: TGTGCCAGCAGCCCCGTAGCCTCCTACGAGCAGTACTTC. This rearrangement joins TRBV7-9 to TRBJ2-7; no firm D call. Germline-derived CDR1 and CDR2 are SEHNR and FQNEAQ (reference sequence). With 5 bases removed from V and 0 bases from J, the gap between germline ends came to 8 bases. CDR3 size: 13 residues.

This clone was recorded a few times. The gene calls are TRBV11-2 and TRBJ1-4; D gene uncertain. Germline V gene lookup returns CDR1 SGHAT and CDR2 FQNNGV. The V end was cut by 4 bases, the J end by 4 bases, with 16 bases between. This CDR3 has 16 residues. CDR3 coding DNA: TGTGCCAGCAGCTCCCATATGGGCACCTTTAATGAAAAACTGTTTTTT. Translated: CASSSHMGTFNEKLFF.

The chain joins TRBV5-6 to TRBJ1-2; 7 nucleotides match TRBD1. Trimming cost V 4 bases and J 8 bases; bases outside gene matches: 11. The CDR3 runs to 14 residues. CDR1 SGHDT and CDR2 YYEEEE come from the germline V gene. As DNA, the CDR3 is TGTGCCAGCAGCCCAGACAGGGAAGACAACGGCTACACCTTC. This sequence encodes CASSPDREDNGYTF.

This clone was picked up a small number of times. This chain connects TRBV18 to TRBJ1-3; D perhaps matches TRBD1 (6 bases). This CDR3 comprises 15 residues. Germline loops: CDR1 KGHSH, CDR2 LQKENI. The V end was cut by 6 bases, the J end by 6 bases, with 18 bases between. CDR3 in DNA: TGTGCCAGCTCCGAAGCATGGGGGCGCGAAAACACCATATATTTT. Its protein is CASSEAWGRENTIYF.

The DNA for the CDR3 is TGTGCCAGCAGCCCGCGCGACAGGAACCCCTACGAGCAGTACTTC. Encoded protein: CASSPRDRNPYEQYF. This chain uses TRBV7-9 with TRBJ2-7; possibly TRBD1 for D (6 bases). CDR3 length: 15 amino acids. The germline CDR1 and CDR2 sequences are SEHNR and FQNEAQ (reference sequence). Trimming removed 5 bases at V and 2 bases at J, with 16 bases between.

The chain has TRBV9 and TRBJ2-7; D remains unclear. Per germline, CDR1 SGDLS and CDR2 YYNGEE. Trimming removed 0 bases at V and 6 bases at J, with 10 bases between. This CDR3 has 13 residues. This CDR3 reads CASSVAEHREQYF. The CDR3 bases are TGTGCCAGCAGCGTAGCCGAACACCGCGAGCAGTACTTC.

This chain uses TRBV5-1 with TRBJ1-3, with a possible D match to TRBD1 (6 bases). CDR3 length: 18 amino acids. V lost 0 bases, J lost 0 bases, and 16 bases lay in between. In germline, CDR1 is SGHRS, CDR2 YFSETQ. CDR3 amino acids: CASSLDFRDTYSGNTIYF. The CDR3 coding sequence is TGCGCCAGCAGCTTGGATTTTCGGGACACCTACTCTGGAAACACCATATATTTT.